This note documents a single T cell receptor (beta chain) sequence. What it binds is unknown. Germline assignment: CDR1 MNHEY and CDR2 SMNVEV (reference sequence). There are 13 residues in the CDR3. The sample is drawn from a study of CXCR3-negative and CXCR3-positive naive CD8 T cells. Study-wide points: For the naive subsets, surface CD5 was similar, and TCR strength was inferred from TRB CDR3 properties. Memory CD8+ cells showed much lower diversity, while both naive subsets were comparably high.

Via 5' RACE with UMI labels, TRB cDNA libraries were prepared. TCRdb reprocessed the 5' RACE reads; each CDR3 protein has one entry and no DNA is given. Its clone listing holds about 130,000 distinct CDR3 sequences. This receptor was taken from a human donor in good health. Some clones in this sample may be carry-over from other donors' samples. The rearrangement links TRBV27 to TRBJ2-5. Material for sequencing was naive CXCR3- CD8+ T cells from blood. This sample's subset: CD45RO-CCR7+CD27+CD95- naive CD8+ T cells lacking CXCR3 (TNR3-). CDR3 protein: CASSDHNQETQYF.